This is a list of T cell receptor beta chains from one sample in a study of PD-1 blockade in classical Hodgkin lymphoma. Data came from immunoSEQ multiplex PCR; TCRdb stores just in-frame clones and leaves some out. The table shows some 93,000 clones, with about three quarters occurring only once. Source: peripheral blood mononuclear cells (PBMCs), taken before the fourth cycle of nivolumab. These receptors all stem from a human donor with classical Hodgkin lymphoma. Each CDR3 is given with its conserved first and last residue. The D gene is left open where the match is weak. Expanded clones get a size class; other rows say once, few or many, or leave the size out.

>TRBV28|.|TRBJ2-7|.
TGTGCCAGCAGTTTAGGTCTCCAGGACGCCTACGAGCAGTACTTC
CASSLGLQDAYEQYF
>TRBV7-3|few|TRBJ1-1|.
TGTGCCAGCAGCCTAGGTACTGAAGCTTTCTTT
CASSLGTEAFF
>TRBV7-3|.|TRBJ2-1|TRBD2
TGTGCCAGCAGCTTAACCTCGGGCTCTAGCGGGAGCATTAACAATGAGCAGTTCTTC
CASSLTSGSSGSINNEQFF
>TRBV7-6|many|TRBJ1-1|.
TGTGCCAGCAGTCTCCAGGTGGACACTGAAGCTTTCTTT
CASSLQVDTEAFF
>TRBV9|medium-sized|TRBJ1-1|.
TGTGCCAGCAGCGCCCCAGAGGGGGGACTTAACACTGAAGCTTTCTTT
CASSAPEGGLNTEAFF
>TRBV5-6|.|TRBJ1-2|.
TGTGCCAGCCAAGCTACGACAGGCAACTATGGCTACACCTTC
CASQATTGNYGYTF
>TRBV7-9|.|TRBJ2-1|TRBD2
TGTGCCAGCAGCTCACTAGCGGGAGCTAGGAATGAGCAGTTCTTC
CASSSLAGARNEQFF
>TRBV2|.|TRBJ2-7|.
TGTGCCAGCAGAAGAGACATAATATACGAGCAGTACTTC
CASRRDIIYEQYF
>TRBV6-1|.|TRBJ2-7|.
TGTGCCACCGCATATGTCAGGGGCGAGCAGTACTTC
CATAYVRGEQYF
>TRBV14|.|TRBJ2-3|.
TGTGCCAGCAGCCAAGAAATAAAGGGGTTATCTAGCACAGATACGCAGTATTTT
CASSQEIKGLSSTDTQYF
>TRBV5-4|.|TRBJ2-1|.
TGTGCCAGCAGCTTGCGCCTCAATGAGCAGTTCTTC
CASSLRLNEQFF
>TRBV5-1|.|TRBJ2-7|.
TGCGCCAGCAGCTTGGTGGCCTTTCGGGGAGAGCAGTACTTC
CASSLVAFRGEQYF
>TRBV15|.|TRBJ2-6|.
TGTGCCACCCGCCGAGGGGTGGGGGCCAACGTCCTGACTTTC
CATRRGVGANVLTF
>TRBV5-6|.|TRBJ1-1|TRBD1
TGTGCCAGCAGCTCTACCGGGACAGGGAGACTTGAAGCTTTCTTT
CASSSTGTGRLEAFF
>TRBV11-2|.|TRBJ1-2|.
TGTGCCAGCAGCTTAGATCTAGGGCCATATGGCTACACCTTC
CASSLDLGPYGYTF
>TRBV10-3|.|TRBJ1-3|TRBD1
TGTGCCATCAGACCTTCGACAGGGACTGGAAACACCATATATTTT
CAIRPSTGTGNTIYF
>TRBV28|.|TRBJ1-2|TRBD1
TGTGCCAGCAGTTTACAGGACAGGTCATATGGCTACACCTTC
CASSLQDRSYGYTF
>TRBV5-4|.|TRBJ1-4|.
TGTGCCAGCAGCTTTCGAGGGTCTGAAAAACTGTTTTTT
CASSFRGSEKLFF
>TRBV5-1|.|TRBJ1-3|.
TGCGCCAGCAGCTGGGGCCTTTCTGGAAACACCATATATTTT
CASSWGLSGNTIYF
>TRBV13|.|TRBJ1-3|.
TGTGCCAGCAGCTTAAGGTTCCAGGGCGGAAACACCATATATTTT
CASSLRFQGGNTIYF
>TRBV15|.|TRBJ2-3|.
TGTGCCACCAGCAGAAAGGGGAGCGGCACAGATACGCAGTATTTT
CATSRKGSGTDTQYF
>TRBV7-8|.|TRBJ1-2|TRBD1
TGTGCCAGCAGCTCTGTGGCAGGGGGAGACTATGGCTACACCTTC
CASSSVAGGDYGYTF
>TRBV6-4|.|TRBJ2-3|.
TGTGCCAGCAGTGACCTCGCGGGATTCTCCACAGATACGCAGTATTTT
CASSDLAGFSTDTQYF
>TRBV18|.|TRBJ2-1|TRBD2
TGTGCCAGCTCACCTAGCGGGGCTGACTCCTACAATGAGCAGTTCTTC
CASSPSGADSYNEQFF
>TRBV5-1|.|TRBJ2-2|TRBD1
TGCGCCAGCAGCTCCGGGACAGGGAACACCGGGGAGCTGTTTTTT
CASSSGTGNTGELFF
>TRBV19|.|TRBJ1-3|.
TGTGCCAGTAGTACATACGTCCCTGGAAACACCATATATTTT
CASSTYVPGNTIYF
>TRBV9|.|TRBJ1-1|.
TGTGCCAGCAGCGTAATTTCTTCGGGCACTGAAGCTTTCTTT
CASSVISSGTEAFF
>TRBV6-5|.|TRBJ1-1|TRBD1
TGTGCCAGCAGTTCCCCTAGGACAGGGAGCACTGAAGCTTTCTTT
CASSSPRTGSTEAFF
>TRBV5-1|.|TRBJ1-5|.
TGCGCCAGCAGCTTGGACAGGAACAATCAGCCCCAGCATTTT
CASSLDRNNQPQHF
>TRBV2|.|TRBJ2-5|TRBD2
TGTGCCAGCAGTTTGACTAGCGGGGCCCAAGAGACCCAGTACTTC
CASSLTSGAQETQYF
>TRBV18|.|TRBJ1-3|TRBD1
TGTGCCAGCTCACCGGAGGGGGCGTACGGAAACACCATATATTTT
CASSPEGAYGNTIYF
>TRBV4-1|.|TRBJ1-2|.
TGCGCCAGCTCCGGGGCTCTAAACTATGGCTACACCTTC
CASSGALNYGYTF
>TRBV12-5|.|TRBJ2-2|.
TGTGCTAGTGGTTTGGTACTGTTGGAAGGGAACACCGGGGAGCTGTTTTTT
CASGLVLLEGNTGELFF
>TRBV19|.|TRBJ2-7|TRBD1
TGTGCCAGTAGCACCCCCGCAGGGGGCATCTACGAGCAGTACTTC
CASSTPAGGIYEQYF
>TRBV6-5|.|TRBJ2-1|TRBD1
TGTGCCAGCGGAAGGACAGGAGGTCTCAATGAGCAGTTCTTC
CASGRTGGLNEQFF
>TRBV5-6|.|TRBJ2-3|TRBD2
TGTGCCAGCAGCTCCCTCCAGCGGGAGGGCCTTGTAGATACGCAGTATTTT
CASSSLQREGLVDTQYF
>TRBV2|.|TRBJ1-5|TRBD1
TGTGCCAGCAGTTATGACAGGGATCAGCCCCAGCATTTT
CASSYDRDQPQHF
>TRBV6-5|.|TRBJ1-3|.
TGTGCCAGCAGGCGACCAGGGTGGGTTGGAAACACCATATATTTT
CASRRPGWVGNTIYF
>TRBV10-3|.|TRBJ2-3|.
TGTGCCATCAGTGAGTCGTCCACAGATACGCAGTATTTT
CAISESSTDTQYF
>TRBV11-2|.|TRBJ2-7|TRBD2
TGTGCCAGCAGCAAGAGCCTAGGCGGGAGGGCCTTGGGCGAGCAGTACTTC
CASSKSLGGRALGEQYF
>TRBV6-1|.|TRBJ2-2|TRBD2
TGTGCCAGCAGTGAGGCCACTAGCGGGAGGAACACCGGGGAGCTGTTTTTT
CASSEATSGRNTGELFF